This TCR beta chain was captured by sequencing in a study of spatial heterogeneity in lung cancer (dated by TCRdb to the late 2010s). Background on the whole study: The donors were about 65 patients from the lung TRACERx cohort who had early-stage, untreated non-small cell lung cancer. Follow-up PBMC samples were sequenced whenever available, and the median time to follow-up was 2 to 3 years after resection. More beta-chain than alpha-chain transcripts were consistently detected, likely reflecting higher beta-chain transcript abundance. In the raw uncorrected reads, each unique combination of TCR and UMI appeared on average more than ten times. In non-small cell lung cancer, the study made a quantitative comparison of TCR alpha and beta repertoires among multiple tumor regions, matched nontumor lung and blood. Nonsynonymous mutation counts, determined by whole-exome sequencing of tumor tissue, were related to TCR repertoire features. At surgery, both alpha and beta chains were TCR-sequenced in roughly 230 tumor regions, 63 to 65 matched nontumor lung samples and some 56 PBMC samples.

This clonotype has more than one count but fewer than ten. Its binding antigen is unknown. Within one base of it there is no much larger clone, and no base qualities were kept. Overall study results and their limits: Confirming at a functional level the hypothesis that regional TCRs recognize regional mutations was considered to require additional single-cell paired TCR alpha and beta sequencing. Comparisons of baseline and follow-up blood repertoires included only around 14 patients. Ubiquitous expanded tumor TCRs showed up in blood more often at tumor resection than at routine follow-up.

Receptors were amplified or captured by 5' RACE. The sequencer was a NextSeq 500. To allow correction of PCR and sequencing errors, the TCR library protocol tagged every TCR cDNA molecule with a unique molecular identifier. As for the authors' bioinformatics: TCR identification, UMI-based error correction and CDR3 extraction were all carried out with Decombinator tools. TCRs above a frequency of 2 per 1,000, corresponding to the top 1% of the tumor frequency distribution, were defined as expanded. Renyi diversity was calculated using the R vegan package after each repertoire was subsampled 100 times to 5,000 TCRs. To build CDR3 similarity networks, amino acid triplet string-kernel similarity was used, and CDR3s were connected when their pairwise similarity was above 0.82. TCRdb cleaned the public reads at Q25 with fastp, built clones with MiXCR and kept in-frame beta chains. All rows with the same CDR3 protein become a single entry with the most common DNA and genes. The V and J calls follow TCRdb's processing rather than the paper's. Counted in this sample were 95,000 to 130,000 distinct CDR3 sequences; 10% to 15% of them appeared once. The ten largest make up roughly 17% of the sample.

The CDR3 numbers 14 residues from cysteine through phenylalanine. Of the read, only the CDR3 DNA is kept; its 42 bases are in frame from base 1. The germline ends are 8 bases apart after V is trimmed by 4 bases and J by 0 bases. CDR1 and CDR2 were assigned from the germline V gene as KGHSH and LQKENI. Interpreted using the paper, the time point label stands for: blood at routine non-recurrence follow-up after resection. TCR sequencing used whole RNA extracted from tumor and nontumor lung tissue, or from cryopreserved PBMC samples, without cell sorting. Patients were selected for TCR sequencing only if sufficient RNA was available from at least two tumor regions.

The sequencing here drew on PBMCs, taken at follow-up. The chain uses TRBV18 and TRBJ2-3, and the D gene may be TRBD1, 6 bases matching. This clonotype originated in a male donor with early-stage non-small cell lung cancer. The DNA is as follows: TGTGCCAGCTCACTTGGGACAAGCACAGATACGCAGTATTTT. Its protein product is CASSLGTSTDTQYF.